Shown below are 23 T cell receptor beta chains from a single sample sequenced in a study of post-analysis software for immune sequencing data. Libraries were made from TCR beta cDNA, and they carried unique molecular identifiers. TCRdb used MiXCR to reprocess the PCR reads, holding one entry per CDR3 protein. The data hold roughly 430,000 distinct CDR3 sequences, with approximately 42% observed a single time. Regarding the study as a whole: Controls had lower frequencies than patients of five TRBV segments, which included TRBV5-6, TRBV5-1 and TRBV20-1.

What these receptors recognize is not known. What was sequenced was blood. Receptor source: a girl aged 2-10 years with multiple sclerosis.

This chain uses TRBV2 with TRBJ2-4, with TRBD2 as a possible D gene (6 bases). The V end lost 6 bases, the J end lost 6 bases, and 18 bases lay between the germline ends. There are 15 residues in the CDR3. Germline values: CDR1 SNHLY, CDR2 FYNNEI. The CDR3 region is CASRGGPPDGNIQYF. DNA of the CDR3: TGTGCCAGCAGGGGGGGACCGCCGGATGGAAACATTCAGTACTTC.

CDR3 DNA: TGTGCCAGCAGTAACCCTGGACAGGGGCGATCCTACGAGCAGTACTTC. Amino acids: CASSNPGQGRSYEQYF. V is TRBV6-2 or TRBV6-3 and J is TRBJ2-7, with 9 positions matching TRBD1. Germline V CDR1 and CDR2: MNHEY, SVGEGT. Trimming took 5 bases from V and 1 from J; bases not matched to a gene: 9. The CDR3 sequence is 16 residues long.

The chain carries TRBV5-5 and TRBJ1-2; D might be TRBD1 (6 bases). The germline gives CDR1 SGHKS, CDR2 YYEKEE (reference sequence). Trimming took off 0 bases at V and 6 bases at J, with 24 bases between the two ends. This CDR3 comprises 18 residues. The CDR3 DNA sequence: TGTGCCAGCAGCTTGGCCGTAGTTGCTTTGGGCAGGGGCAATGGCTACACCTTC. Encoded protein: CASSLAVVALGRGNGYTF.

Only a few counts were recorded for this clonotype. The V gene is TRBV28, the J gene TRBJ2-3; no firm D call. CDR1 MDHEN and CDR2 SYDVKM come from the germline V gene. The CDR3 sequence is 12 residues long. V was trimmed by 8 bases and J by 0 bases, leaving 6 bases between them. CDR3 region: CASCASTDTQYF. For the CDR3, the DNA is TGTGCCAGCTGCGCTAGCACAGATACGCAGTATTTT.

This rearrangement joins TRBV5-6 to TRBJ2-7; 13 positions match TRBD2. The CDR3 sequence is 15 residues long. After removal of 0 bases from V and 6 bases from J, the junction contained 3 bases not matched to a gene. Germline CDR1 and CDR2: SGHDT and YYEEEE. The CDR3 sequence: CASSLGGLAGFEQYF. In nucleotides, the CDR3 is TGTGCCAGCAGCTTGGGGGGACTAGCGGGATTCGAGCAGTACTTC.

This clonotype appeared a few times. The chain has TRBV9 and TRBJ2-5, with 7 bases lining up with TRBD1. Per the germline V gene, CDR1 is SGDLS and CDR2 is YYNGEE. The CDR3 length is 15 residues. With 0 bases clipped from V and 2 bases from J, the junction kept 4 bases outside the gene matches. CDR3 coding DNA: TGTGCCAGCAGCGTAGTAACAGGGGAGCAAGAGACCCAGTACTTC. It codes for CASSVVTGEQETQYF.

V usage is TRBV12-3 or TRBV12-4 and J usage is TRBJ2-3; 14 bases fit TRBD2. The length of the CDR3 is 16 residues. The V segment lost 6 bases and the J segment 0 bases; nucleotides outside the gene matches: 2. CDR3 amino acids: CASSGTSGGSTDTQYF. CDR3 coding DNA: TGTGCCAGCAGCGGGACTAGCGGGGGTAGCACAGATACGCAGTATTTT.

The J gene is TRBJ1-1, the V gene TRBV5-1, with D possibly being TRBD1 (5 bases). Per the germline V gene, CDR1 is SGHRS and CDR2 is YFSETQ. V was pared by 0 bases and J by 0 bases, with 12 bases between. The CDR3 sequence is 16 residues long. The DNA of the CDR3 is TGCGCCAGCAGCTTGGGAGACAGTTCCATGAACACTGAAGCTTTCTTT. Translation: CASSLGDSSMNTEAFF.

This clonotype has only a few counts. V gene TRBV7-2 combines with J gene TRBJ1-2, with D unresolved. The CDR3 contains 16 residues. The germline V gene encodes CDR1 SGHTA and CDR2 FQGNSA. V gave up 4 bases and J gave up 0 bases, with 15 bases separating them. The CDR3 DNA reads as TGTGCCAGCAGCTATACAGAAGGCAGAACTAACTATGGCTACACCTTC. It codes for CASSYTEGRTNYGYTF.

The V call is TRBV5-1, the J call TRBJ2-7, with 7 bases that match TRBD1. V trimming: 3 bases; J trimming: 2 bases; junction bases outside the gene matches: 5. This CDR3 has 14 residues. CDR1 is SGHRS, CDR2 YFSETQ, per germline. CDR3 bases: TGCGCCAGCAGCTCACAGGGGTCCCCCTACGAGCAGTACTTC. Amino acid sequence: CASSSQGSPYEQYF.

In its sample, this clonotype was seen a few times. The rearrangement joins TRBV20-1 to TRBJ1-2; D call uncertain. Germline V CDR1 and CDR2: DFQATT, SNEGSKA (reference sequence). Trimming took 3 bases from V and 2 from J, leaving 10 bases between them. The CDR3 is 13 residues long. The CDR3 loop reads CSASITENYGYTF. CDR3 in DNA: TGCAGTGCTAGCATTACTGAAAACTATGGCTACACCTTC.

The chain couples TRBV12-3 or TRBV12-4 to TRBJ2-1, with D possibly TRBD2 on 8 matching bases. The V gene lost 5 bases and the J gene lost 14 bases, with 19 bases spanning the gap. The CDR3 is made up of 13 amino acids. The CDR3 bases are TGTGCCAGCAGTCCGGAGGGGGCGCGGGGGGAGTTCTTC. This gives the protein CASSPEGARGEFF.

The chain couples TRBV18 to TRBJ2-5; either TRBD1 or TRBD2 may supply D (5 bases each). The CDR3 spans 15 residues. Germline V gene sequence: CDR1 KGHSH, CDR2 LQKENI. Trimming pared 3 bases from V and 1 base from J, leaving 12 bases between. The CDR3 region is CASSPSFGAQETQYF. CDR3 DNA sequence: TGTGCCAGCTCACCTTCTTTCGGGGCCCAAGAGACCCAGTACTTC.

This clonotype was seen a handful of times. The rearrangement joins TRBV4-1 to TRBJ2-7; no clear D. The germline gives CDR1 MGHRA, CDR2 YSYEKL. Deletions cut 1 base from V and 0 bases from J, with 10 bases between. This CDR3 comprises 15 residues. CDR3: CASSQGALSSYEQYF. Written as DNA, the CDR3 is TGCGCCAGCAGCCAAGGGGCGCTTAGCTCCTACGAGCAGTACTTC.

J is TRBJ2-1 and V is TRBV4-1; TRBD2 aligns across 14 bases. Trimming took 3 bases from V and 8 from J; bases not matched to a gene: 0. The germline CDR1 and CDR2 sequences are MGHRA and YSYEKL. The CDR3 is made up of 14 amino acids. The CDR3 DNA follows: TGCGCCAGCAGCCAGACTAGCGGGGGGGATGAGCAGTTCTTC. Encoded protein: CASSQTSGGDEQFF.

The chain combines TRBV10-3 with TRBJ2-5; D might be TRBD1 (6 bases). Germline CDR1 and CDR2: ENHRY and SYGVKD. The V and J ends lost 6 bases and 1 base respectively, with 9 bases between them. The CDR3 spans 13 residues. In nucleotides, the CDR3 is TGTGCCATCAGGGGGGCAGCCCAAGAGACCCAGTACTTC. Encoded protein: CAIRGAAQETQYF.

The chain employs TRBV20-1 and TRBJ2-1; D assignment may be TRBD1 or TRBD2 (5 bases each). Germline-derived CDR1 and CDR2 are DFQATT and SNEGSKA (reference sequence). The CDR3 spans 13 residues. The V end was cut by 3 bases, the J end by 1 base, with 7 bases between. This CDR3 is CSASWGSYNEQFF. The CDR3 region has the DNA TGCAGTGCTAGCTGGGGGTCCTACAATGAGCAGTTCTTC.

This clonotype was seen only a few times. The J gene is TRBJ2-7, the V gene TRBV27; D might be TRBD2 (5 bases). Trimming took 3 bases from V and 3 from J, leaving 9 bases between them. Germline V gene lookup returns CDR1 MNHEY and CDR2 SMNVEV (reference sequence). The CDR3 length is 13 residues. As DNA, the CDR3 is TGTGCCAGCAGTTTCTTGGGAGACTACGAGCAGTACTTC. Residues: CASSFLGDYEQYF.

This chain links TRBV5-1 with TRBJ1-2, with D hard to call. The V end lost 1 base, the J end lost 5 bases, and 9 bases lay between the germline ends. The CDR3 covers 13 residues. Germline V gene data show CDR1 as SGHRS and CDR2 as YFSETQ. CDR3 nucleotides: TGCGCCAGCAGCTTGCTGACGGATTATGGCTACACCTTC. Protein product: CASSLLTDYGYTF.

This clonotype was recorded a few times. CDR3 amino acids: CASSLSYSGTAKNIQYF. The CDR3 region has the DNA TGTGCCAGCAGTTTAAGTTATAGCGGGACTGCCAAAAACATTCAGTACTTC. This chain joins TRBV12-3 or TRBV12-4 and TRBJ2-4; 8 bases are shared with TRBD2. V dropped 2 bases and J dropped 1; count of bases not matched to a gene: 7. This CDR3 is built from 17 residues.

The genes are TRBV20-1 and TRBJ2-3; 10 positions agree with TRBD2. This CDR3 contains 15 residues. CDR1 and CDR2 (germline): DFQATT, SNEGSKA (reference sequence). Losses at the gene ends were 2 bases for V and 7 bases for J; bases not matched to a gene: 9. CDR3: CSARLAGALTNTQYF. CDR3 sequence (DNA): TGCAGTGCTAGACTAGCGGGGGCCCTCACGAATACGCAGTATTTT.

This clonotype was detected only once. The rearrangement joins TRBV20-1 to TRBJ2-7; 7 bases line up with TRBD2. The junction had 11 bases not matched to a gene; V was cut back by 5 bases and J by 1 base. The length of the CDR3 is 15 residues. The germline V gene has CDR1 DFQATT and CDR2 SNEGSKA (reference sequence). The CDR3 DNA is TGCAGTGCTTCTCCGGGCGGGAGTATATCCTACGAGCAGTACTTC. The encoded protein is CSASPGGSISYEQYF.

In this sample, this clonotype turned up a few times. The gene calls are TRBV7-9 and TRBJ2-5, with TRBD1 matching over 11 bases. Germline lookup yields CDR1 SEHNR and CDR2 FQNEAQ (reference sequence). The CDR3 contains 17 residues. Trimming cost V 4 bases and J 4 bases; bases outside gene matches: 11. DNA of the CDR3: TGTGCCAGCAGCTCAAGCCGGACAGGGGGCATCGGAGAGACCCAGTACTTC. As protein: CASSSSRTGGIGETQYF.